The sequence of this T cell receptor (beta chain) was determined in a study of cytomegalovirus exposure and HLA in healthy donors. Whole-study findings and limits: The study flagged some 170 TCR beta chains as cytomegalovirus-associated. Previous analysis showed most TCR beta V segments were productive about 90% or about 30% of the time.

This clone appeared a single time. Antigen: not known. There are 14 residues in the CDR3. The germline V gene encodes CDR1 WNHNN and CDR2 SYGVQD (reference sequence). With 5 bases removed from V and 1 base from J, the gap between germline ends came to 9 bases. PCR involved 60 Vbeta and 13 Jbeta primers. Clones were sequenced by immunoSEQ multiplex PCR, and TCRdb holds only the in-frame ones, with some missing. This sample yields some 80,000 clones, of which about 78% are seen a single time; approximately 5.6% belongs to the top ten. The V call is TRBV10-1, the J call TRBJ2-1, with D tentatively TRBD2 (5 bases). The TCR comes from a young man in good health and CMV-seropositive. The specimen was PBMCs. The CDR3 reads CASSSSGSYNEQFF. The CDR3 DNA reads TGCGCCAGCAGTTCCAGCGGTTCCTACAATGAGCAGTTCTTC.